The 10 T cell receptor beta chains given below trace back to one sample, sequenced in a study of blood T cell repertoires in COVID-19. Clones were sequenced by immunoSEQ multiplex PCR, and TCRdb holds only the in-frame ones, with some missing. The profile shows some 180,000 clones, less than 85% of them singletons. What was sequenced was peripheral blood. Receptor source: a human donor in a cohort sampled during active COVID-19.

The rearrangement joins TRBV19 to TRBJ1-4; 7 nucleotides match TRBD1. The V gene's germline CDR1 is LNHDA and CDR2 SQIVND (reference sequence). V lost 4 bases, J lost 5 bases, and 4 bases stayed unmatched. The CDR3 runs to 14 residues. CDR3 in amino acids: CASSTGTVNEKLFF. The DNA for the CDR3 is TGTGCCAGTAGTACCGGGACAGTCAATGAAAAACTGTTTTTT.

The V and J genes are TRBV19 and TRBJ1-1; maybe TRBD1 (6 bases). The CDR3 length is 15 residues. V gave up 0 bases and J gave up 1 base, with 9 bases separating them. Per germline, CDR1 LNHDA and CDR2 SQIVND (reference sequence). CDR3 nucleotide sequence: TGTGCCAGTAGTATAGATGGCAGGGGGAACACTGAAGCTTTCTTT. It codes for CASSIDGRGNTEAFF.

The chain has TRBV2 and TRBJ2-7; 9 positions match TRBD1. This CDR3 region has 17 residues. The germline CDR1 and CDR2 sequences are SNHLY and FYNNEI. V was clipped by 3 bases and J by 2 bases; unmatched bases: 11. The CDR3 region is CASSDRQGEVLTYEQYF. DNA of the CDR3: TGTGCCAGCAGTGACAGACAGGGGGAAGTCTTGACCTACGAGCAGTACTTC.

V gene TRBV4-1 combines with J gene TRBJ2-1; 9 bases map to TRBD1. CDR1 and CDR2 (germline): MGHRA, YSYEKL. The junction had 6 bases not matched to a gene; V was cut back by 0 bases and J by 3 bases. The CDR3 spans 17 residues. In nucleotides, the CDR3 is TGCGCCAGCAGCCAAGAACTACTGACAGGGGGCTACAATGAGCAGTTCTTC. Translated, it gives CASSQELLTGGYNEQFF.

J is TRBJ2-6 and V is TRBV9; a possible D gene is TRBD2 (5 bases). There are 15 residues in the CDR3. Germline assignment: CDR1 SGDLS and CDR2 YYNGEE. The V and J ends lost 3 bases and 3 bases respectively, with 10 bases between them. DNA for the CDR3: TGTGCCAGCAGCGGACGGACTGGTGGGGCCAACGTCCTGACTTTC. Protein: CASSGRTGGANVLTF.

The chain employs TRBV2 and TRBJ1-2, with D uncertain. The CDR3 is 12 amino acids. Trimming shortened V by 2 bases and J by 4 bases, and 5 bases separated the two germline ends. Germline V gives CDR1 SNHLY, CDR2 FYNNEI. This CDR3 reads CASSESPYGYTF. CDR3 DNA sequence: TGTGCCAGCAGTGAAAGCCCCTATGGCTACACCTTC.

This sequence joins TRBV7-6 and TRBJ2-2, with D possibly TRBD2 on 5 matching bases. The germline V gene has CDR1 SGHVS and CDR2 FNYEAQ. The CDR3 consists of 13 residues. The germline V and J ends were trimmed by 2 bases and 7 bases, with 8 bases remaining between them. CDR3 protein: CASSLFRGGELFF. The CDR3 nucleotides are TGTGCCAGCAGCTTATTTCGGGGCGGGGAGCTGTTTTTT.

V and J are TRBV27 and TRBJ1-2, with 10 bases matching TRBD1. Trimming at V came to 5 bases and at J to 8 bases, leaving 11 bases not matched to a gene. Germline loops: CDR1 MNHEY, CDR2 SMNVEV (reference sequence). This CDR3 has 15 residues. This chain's CDR3 is CASSPYRDRGWGYTF. The CDR3 DNA follows: TGTGCCAGCAGTCCTTACCGGGACAGGGGATGGGGCTACACCTTC.

This rearrangement joins TRBV19 to TRBJ1-5, with 8 bases aligning to TRBD1. The V gene end was trimmed by 4 bases and the J gene end by 0 bases; junction bases not matched to a gene: 11. Germline-derived CDR1 and CDR2 are LNHDA and SQIVND (reference sequence). The CDR3 spans 18 residues. The CDR3 DNA reads as TGTGCCAGTAGTAAGAGGGCAGGGGGCTTGTATAGCAATCAGCCCCAGCATTTT. Amino acid sequence: CASSKRAGGLYSNQPQHF.

V gene TRBV19 combines with J gene TRBJ1-1, with 7 bases that match TRBD1. CDR3 length: 14 amino acids. The V gene end was trimmed by 5 bases and the J gene end by 7 bases; junction bases not matched to a gene: 10. CDR1 and CDR2 (germline): LNHDA, SQIVND (reference sequence). The CDR3 protein is CASSPTGAVDEAFF. The CDR3 bases are TGTGCCAGTAGTCCTACAGGGGCGGTCGATGAAGCTTTCTTT.